This T cell receptor beta chain was identified in a study of control samples from healthy donors and cancer patients. Trimming shortened V by 0 bases and J by 5 bases, and 28 bases separated the two germline ends. The CDR3 is 21 amino acids. This table comes from immunoSEQ multiplex PCR, and its TCRdb copy is limited to in-frame clones, with some not included. The table records some 250,000 clones, almost 85% of them present only once. The TCR originated in a woman aged 55-70 years with lung cancer. The chain is built from TRBV23-1 and TRBJ1-4, with D unresolved. TRBV23-1 is labeled an ORF, and its function is uncertain. The specimen was PBMCs. The chain's CDR3 is CASSQSPARAQREMDNEKLFF. The CDR3 DNA reads as TGCGCCAGCAGTCAATCGCCCGCGAGGGCGCAGAGGGAGATGGACAATGAAAAACTGTTTTTT.